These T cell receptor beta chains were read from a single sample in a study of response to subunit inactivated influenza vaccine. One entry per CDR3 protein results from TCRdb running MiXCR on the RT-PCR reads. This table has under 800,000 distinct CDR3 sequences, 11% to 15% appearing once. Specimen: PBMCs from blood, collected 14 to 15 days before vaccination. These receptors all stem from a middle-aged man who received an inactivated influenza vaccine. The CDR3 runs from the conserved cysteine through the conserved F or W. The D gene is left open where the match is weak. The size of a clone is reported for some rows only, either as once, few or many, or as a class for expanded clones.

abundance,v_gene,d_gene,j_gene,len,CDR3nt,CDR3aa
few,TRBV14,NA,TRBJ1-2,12,TGTGCCAGCAGCCAAGATCGAGGGCCTCACACCTTC,CASSQDRGPHTF
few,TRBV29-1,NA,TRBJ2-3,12,TGCAGCGTTGGGTCCCCCGAGGATACGCAGTATTTT,CSVGSPEDTQYF
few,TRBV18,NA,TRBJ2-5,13,TGTGCCAGCTCACCGGGGGTTCAAGAGACCCAGTACTTC,CASSPGVQETQYF
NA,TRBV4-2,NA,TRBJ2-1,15,TGTGCCAGCAGCCAAGAGTACTCGTTGGGCAATGAGCAGTTCTTC,CASSQEYSLGNEQFF
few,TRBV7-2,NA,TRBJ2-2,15,TGTGCCAGCAGCAAGGACAGTCCGAACACCGGGGAGCTGTTTTTT,CASSKDSPNTGELFF
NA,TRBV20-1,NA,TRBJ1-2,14,TGCAGTGCTAGAGGTTGGTGGCAGGGAAGTGGCTACACCTTC,CSARGWWQGSGYTF
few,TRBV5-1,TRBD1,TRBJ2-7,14,TGCGCCAGCAGCGGCCAGGGGGCTGGATACGAGCAGTACTTC,CASSGQGAGYEQYF
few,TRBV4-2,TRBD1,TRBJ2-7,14,TGTGCCAGCAGCAAGGGACAGCACTCCTACGAGCAGTACTTC,CASSKGQHSYEQYF
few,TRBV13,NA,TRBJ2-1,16,TGTGCCAGCAGCCCTGTTGGGCGGGGGCCCTACAATGAGCAGTTCTTC,CASSPVGRGPYNEQFF
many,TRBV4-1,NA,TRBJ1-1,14,TGCGCCAGCAGCCAAGTGGGACAACGGACTGAAGCTTTCTTT,CASSQVGQRTEAFF
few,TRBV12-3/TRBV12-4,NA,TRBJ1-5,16,TGTGCCAGCAGTTCCCAGGACTCCCCCTCCAATCAGCCCCAGCATTTT,CASSSQDSPSNQPQHF